This entry lists 26 T cell receptor beta chains sequenced from one sample in a study of cytomegalovirus exposure and HLA in healthy donors (dated by TCRdb to 2016 to 2017). Libraries were built with the immunoSEQ multiplex PCR assay. TCRdb re-hosts the immuneACCESS table, in-frame sequences only. Its copies lack some clones; in the studies checked, an unresolved V gene accounts for under half of them, and the cause for the rest is not known. Counted in this sample were some 150,000 clones; about nine tenths of them appeared once. Approximately 2.4% of the sample rests with the top ten. The sample consisted of PBMCs. The receptor set was obtained from a man between 18 and 35 years old in good health and CMV-seropositive.

The J gene is TRBJ2-2, the V gene TRBV19, with TRBD2 matching over 7 bases. V shed 7 bases and J 4 bases; nucleotides not matched to a gene: 9. CDR1 and CDR2 (germline): LNHDA, SQIVND (reference sequence). CDR3 size: 15 residues. CDR3 in amino acids: CASNRKRGVTGELFF. DNA for the CDR3: TGTGCCAGTAATCGTAAGCGGGGAGTCACCGGGGAGCTGTTTTTT.

The chain links TRBV28 to TRBJ1-1; D uncertain. Trimming took 1 base from V and 1 from J, leaving 7 bases between them. The germline CDR1 and CDR2 sequences are MDHEN and SYDVKM. CDR3 length: 14 residues. CDR3 in DNA: TGTGCCAGCAGTTTATTTAACAAGAACACTGAAGCTTTCTTT. Encoded protein: CASSLFNKNTEAFF.

V and J are TRBV18 and TRBJ2-1, with 14 bases that match TRBD2. CDR1 KGHSH and CDR2 LQKENI come from the germline V gene. V dropped 3 bases and J dropped 5; count of bases not matched to a gene: 3. This CDR3 has 16 residues. CDR3 protein: CASSPVGLAGDNEQFF. CDR3 DNA: TGTGCCAGCTCACCGGTGGGACTAGCGGGAGACAATGAGCAGTTCTTC.

The chain uses TRBV5-1 and TRBJ2-5; TRBD2 matches 10 bases. Trimming took 4 bases from V and 3 from J; bases not matched to a gene: 3. The CDR3 consists of 14 residues. Germline CDR1 SGHRS, CDR2 YFSETQ. The CDR3 DNA sequence: TGCGCCAGCAGCCCCGGGACTAGCGAAGAGACCCAGTACTTC. It yields the protein CASSPGTSEETQYF. The whole variable domain, remainder taken from reference TRBV5-1 and TRBJ2-5, is KAGVTQTPRYLIKTRGQQVTLSCSPISGHRSVSWYQQTPGQGLQFLFEYFSETQRNKGNFPGRFSGRQFSNSRSEMNVSTLELGDSALYLCASSPGTSEETQYFGPGTRLLVL.

The chain combines TRBV27 with TRBJ2-5, with D maybe TRBD1 (5 bases). Trimming pared 3 bases from V and 2 bases from J, leaving 13 bases between. CDR1 MNHEY and CDR2 SMNVEV come from the germline V gene (reference sequence). CDR3 length equals 15 residues. The CDR3 reads CASSFSQGLQETQYF. The DNA for the CDR3 is TGTGCCAGCAGTTTTAGCCAGGGCTTACAAGAGACCCAGTACTTC.

The rearrangement links TRBV28 to TRBJ2-4, with D possibly being TRBD2 (5 bases). CDR1 and CDR2 (germline): MDHEN, SYDVKM. The CDR3 has 14 amino acids. V lost 4 bases and J lost 3, with 10 bases in between. In nucleotides, the CDR3 is TGTGCCAGCAGTTCCTCCGGGAACAAAAACATTCAGTACTTC. It encodes CASSSSGNKNIQYF.

The chain joins TRBV14 to TRBJ2-7, with D possibly matching TRBD2 (7 bases). CDR3 length equals 13 residues. Looked up from germline, CDR1 is SGHDN and CDR2 is FVKESK. V gave up 3 bases and J gave up 2 bases, with 8 bases separating them. The CDR3 bases are TGTGCCAGCAGCCAGGGGGGGCCCTACGAGCAGTACTTC. This translates into CASSQGGPYEQYF.

This chain links TRBV7-2 with TRBJ2-5, with D possibly matching TRBD2 (7 bases). The CDR3 has 13 amino acids. From germline, CDR1 is SGHTA and CDR2 FQGNSA. Trimming removed 7 bases from V and 5 bases from J, with 14 bases in between. CDR3 DNA sequence: TGTGCCAGCACCCCGGGGGGCTGGGAGACCCAGTACTTC. This translates into CASTPGGWETQYF.

The chain is built from TRBV7-2 and TRBJ2-5; unclear D gene. The germline CDR1 and CDR2 sequences are SGHTA and FQGNSA. The V and J ends lost 0 bases and 1 base respectively, with 12 bases between them. The CDR3 loop spans 16 amino acids. The CDR3 nucleotides read TGTGCCAGCAGCTTAGCGCTATCGGCGGCCCAAGAGACCCAGTACTTC. Translated: CASSLALSAAQETQYF.

The sample holds one count of this clone. This chain links TRBV29-1 with TRBJ2-2, with TRBD1 matching over 10 bases. This CDR3 is built from 14 residues. Looked up from germline, CDR1 is SQVTM and CDR2 is ANQGSEA. The J segment lost 5 bases and the V segment lost 3 bases, leaving 3 bases of the junction unmatched. CDR3 sequence (DNA): TGCAGCGTTGACTCGGGACAGGGGACCGGGGAGCTGTTTTTT. Amino acids: CSVDSGQGTGELFF.

The chain combines TRBV19 with TRBJ2-7; the D gene is possibly TRBD1 (6 bases). CDR1 LNHDA and CDR2 SQIVND come from the germline V gene (reference sequence). This CDR3 is 14 amino acids long. The V end lost 4 bases, the J end lost 3 bases, and 13 bases lay between the germline ends. The CDR3 nucleotides are TGTGCCAGTAGTAGCCGGGACACCTTCTACGAGCAGTACTTC. Encoded protein: CASSSRDTFYEQYF.

This clone was counted between two and nine times. The chain links TRBV5-1 to TRBJ2-7; 8 nucleotides line up with TRBD1. V lost 3 bases, J lost 2 bases, and 4 bases stayed unmatched. Germline loops: CDR1 SGHRS, CDR2 YFSETQ. This CDR3 is 14 amino acids long. CDR3 amino acids: CASSYGTGPYEQYF. For the CDR3, the DNA is TGCGCCAGCAGCTACGGGACAGGCCCCTACGAGCAGTACTTC. Using reference TRBV5-1 and TRBJ2-7 for the parts outside the CDR3, the full variable domain is KAGVTQTPRYLIKTRGQQVTLSCSPISGHRSVSWYQQTPGQGLQFLFEYFSETQRNKGNFPGRFSGRQFSNSRSEMNVSTLELGDSALYLCASSYGTGPYEQYFGPGTRLTVT.

DNA of the CDR3: TGTGCCAGCAGCCCACAGGGCTACGAGCAGTACTTC. Its translation: CASSPQGYEQYF. The chain has TRBV9 and TRBJ2-7; maybe TRBD1 (6 bases). The CDR3 sequence is 12 residues long. Trimming left V 4 bases short and J 3 bases short, with 8 bases between. In germline, CDR1 is SGDLS, CDR2 YYNGEE.

CDR3 region: CASSFRDRVEGGYTF. The CDR3 DNA sequence: TGTGCCAGCAGCTTTCGGGACAGGGTAGAGGGCGGCTACACCTTC. The chain employs TRBV5-4 and TRBJ1-2; 9 bases map to TRBD1. The ends lost 2 bases at V and 8 bases at J; junction bases unmatched: 10. In germline, CDR1 is SGHNT, CDR2 YYREEE (reference sequence). The CDR3 loop spans 15 amino acids.

The rearrangement links TRBV5-1 to TRBJ2-5, with D possibly being TRBD2 (6 bases). The ends were cut back, 4 bases at V and 5 bases at J, with 6 bases in the middle. From germline, CDR1 is SGHRS and CDR2 YFSETQ. The CDR3 has 11 residues. This chain's CDR3 is CASSLAETQYF. The CDR3 DNA reads as TGCGCCAGCAGCCTAGCGGAGACCCAGTACTTC.

This sequence joins TRBV13 and TRBJ2-1; D not certain. Germline V gives CDR1 PRHDT, CDR2 FYEKMQ (reference sequence). This CDR3 contains 12 residues. V lost 0 bases to trimming and J lost 13 bases, with 10 bases between them. DNA for the CDR3: TGTGCCAGCAGCTTAGGGAGGAAGGAACAGTTCTTC. This sequence encodes CASSLGRKEQFF.

J is TRBJ1-2 and V is TRBV28; no firm D call. V was pared by 5 bases and J by 4 bases, with 14 bases between. The germline gives CDR1 MDHEN, CDR2 SYDVKM. The CDR3 contains 14 residues. The CDR3 is CASSPLDGGYGYTF. CDR3 DNA sequence: TGTGCCAGCAGTCCCCTGGACGGAGGCTATGGCTACACCTTC.

The chain carries TRBV4-3 and TRBJ2-7; the D gene is possibly TRBD1 (5 bases). Between the trimmed V and J ends, which lost 4 bases and 2 bases, there was a span of 12 bases. The germline V gene encodes CDR1 LGHNA and CDR2 YSLEER. There are 14 residues in the CDR3. CDR3 in amino acids: CASSRTQVTYEQYF. Here the CDR3 DNA reads TGCGCCAGCAGCCGAACACAGGTTACCTACGAGCAGTACTTC.

V gene TRBV28 combines with J gene TRBJ1-1; weak D call: TRBD1 (6 bases). The CDR3 totals 14 residues. Looked up from germline, CDR1 is MDHEN and CDR2 is SYDVKM. V dropped 11 bases and J dropped 1 base, with 17 bases sitting between them. The CDR3 region is CAVTSGAQNTEAFF. DNA for the CDR3: TGTGCCGTCACATCAGGGGCTCAGAACACTGAAGCTTTCTTT.

The J gene is TRBJ2-3, the V gene TRBV7-9; no reliable D call. Germline CDR1 SEHNR, CDR2 FQNEAQ (reference sequence). Deletions cut 7 bases from V and 3 bases from J, with 20 bases between. The CDR3 consists of 16 residues. The CDR3 sequence is CASTPVRVSGTDTQYF. The CDR3 DNA sequence: TGTGCCAGCACTCCAGTTCGGGTTAGTGGAACAGATACGCAGTATTTT.

The chain carries TRBV9 and TRBJ1-2, with D maybe TRBD1 (5 bases). Germline CDR1 SGDLS, CDR2 YYNGEE. The CDR3 sequence is 14 residues long. V lost 0 bases, J lost 5 bases, and 11 bases lay in between. The CDR3 nucleotides are TGTGCCAGCAGCGTAGGGGAGGGGCGTTATGGCTACACCTTC. It encodes CASSVGEGRYGYTF.

This rearrangement joins TRBV4-3 to TRBJ2-7, with 9 bases matching TRBD1. After removal of 0 bases from V and 2 bases from J, the junction contained 11 bases not matched to a gene. CDR1 is LGHNA and CDR2 is YSLEER in the germline V gene. There are 18 residues in the CDR3. The DNA of the CDR3 is TGCGCCAGCAGCCAAGATCGACAGGGGGTTCCCTTTACCTACGAGCAGTACTTC. Translation gives CASSQDRQGVPFTYEQYF.

The V and J genes are TRBV9 and TRBJ2-1; D is perhaps TRBD1 (6 bases). The CDR3 loop spans 15 amino acids. Germline V CDR1 and CDR2: SGDLS, YYNGEE. V was shortened by 5 bases and J by 2 bases, with 14 bases between the two germline ends. The CDR3 nucleotides are TGTGCCAGCAGTCTACAGGGAATCCCCTACAATGAGCAGTTCTTC. Translating it yields CASSLQGIPYNEQFF.

The V call is TRBV9, the J call TRBJ2-3; 7 positions match TRBD2. V trimming: 0 bases; J trimming: 2 bases; junction bases outside the gene matches: 6. Germline V gene lookup returns CDR1 SGDLS and CDR2 YYNGEE. The length of the CDR3 is 16 residues. As DNA, the CDR3 is TGTGCCAGCAGCGTAGCGGGACTATCTTTCACAGATACGCAGTATTTT. It yields the protein CASSVAGLSFTDTQYF.

The rearrangement links TRBV5-1 to TRBJ2-2, with D unresolved. V was shortened by 0 bases and J by 2 bases, with 5 bases between the two germline ends. The CDR3 length is 14 residues. Germline V CDR1 and CDR2: SGHRS, YFSETQ. The chain's CDR3 is CASSLGHNTGELFF. Written as DNA, the CDR3 is TGCGCCAGCAGCTTGGGACACAACACCGGGGAGCTGTTTTTT.

The gene calls are TRBV10-3 and TRBJ1-6; D ambiguous. The CDR3 covers 17 residues. Germline CDR1 reads ENHRY; CDR2 reads SYGVKD. Trimming stripped 0 bases from V and 0 bases from J, with 9 bases between. The CDR3 DNA reads TGTGCCATCAGTGAGTCCGAGCGGAGCTCCTATAATTCACCCCTCCACTTT. It specifies CAISESERSSYNSPLHF.